The 21 T cell receptor beta chains listed next were all sequenced from one sample in a study of EBV T-cell therapy then PD-1 blockade in nasopharyngeal carcinoma. These receptors' targets are unknown. The protocol was immunoSEQ multiplex PCR, while the TCRdb copy is restricted to in-frame clones and leaves out a portion. The table shows roughly 21,000 clones, with about 80% occurring only once. The treatment is: AdE1-LMPpoly-expanded autologous EBV-specific T-cell therapy followed by anti-PD-1 nivolumab. This sample comprised CD8+ T cells from blood, obtained at approximately day 60 from a patient whose treatment included autologous EBV-specific T cells and nivolumab. Source of these receptors: a man aged 40-55 years with nasopharyngeal carcinoma.

This clone has just a few counts. The V gene is TRBV28, the J gene TRBJ2-6; D not resolved. V was clipped by 5 bases and J by 7 bases, with 12 bases between them. From germline, CDR1 is MDHEN and CDR2 SYDVKM. The CDR3 runs to 14 residues. The CDR3 DNA is TGTGCCAGCAGTCACGCGGTCTTTGCCAACGTCCTGACTTTC. Its translation is CASSHAVFANVLTF.

The chain carries TRBV2 and TRBJ2-3; D call uncertain. This CDR3 comprises 14 residues. The germline CDR1 and CDR2 sequences are SNHLY and FYNNEI. The germline V and J ends were trimmed by 3 bases and 2 bases, with 9 bases remaining between them. This chain's CDR3 is CASSESRDTDTQYF. CDR3 bases: TGTGCCAGCAGTGAGAGTAGGGACACAGATACGCAGTATTTT.

The CDR3 DNA follows: TGTGCCAGCAGCATATTCCAGGGAACTCATCATGGCTACACCTTC. Translation gives CASSIFQGTHHGYTF. The chain has TRBV5-4 and TRBJ1-2, with D maybe TRBD1 (5 bases). The CDR3 contains 15 residues. Germline V gene lookup returns CDR1 SGHNT and CDR2 YYREEE (reference sequence). V was trimmed by 4 bases and J by 6 bases, leaving 19 bases between them.

This clone was seen only a few times. The chain is built from TRBV6-5 and TRBJ2-2; 7 nucleotides match TRBD1. Germline V gene lookup returns CDR1 MNHEY and CDR2 SVGAGI. This CDR3 has 14 residues. The V gene end was trimmed by 6 bases and the J gene end by 3 bases; junction bases not matched to a gene: 4. Here the CDR3 DNA reads TGTGCCAGCAGGGCTGGACAGGACACCGGGGAGCTGTTTTTT. It encodes CASRAGQDTGELFF.

Only a few counts were recorded for this clone. This rearrangement joins TRBV6-2 or TRBV6-3 to TRBJ2-3; 8 bases are a match to TRBD2. CDR3 size: 16 residues. V trimming: 5 bases; J trimming: 1 base; junction bases outside the gene matches: 8. Looked up from germline, CDR1 is MNHEY and CDR2 is SVGEGT. This CDR3 is CASSLVAGQGTDTQYF. The CDR3 nucleotides read TGTGCCAGCAGTCTGGTAGCGGGGCAAGGCACAGATACGCAGTATTTT.

The sample holds a few counts of this clone. The chain links TRBV7-3 to TRBJ2-1; no definite D call. Germline V CDR1 and CDR2: SGHTA, FQGTGA. Trimming pared 5 bases from V and 9 bases from J, leaving 14 bases between. The CDR3 length is 13 residues. Written as DNA, the CDR3 is TGTGCCAGCAGCCCCGCGGCGCAAGGTGAGCAGTTCTTC. It translates to CASSPAAQGEQFF.

This clone was recorded once. The rearrangement links TRBV9 to TRBJ2-2; the D is unclear. The CDR3 length is 15 residues. Deletions cut 3 bases from V and 3 bases from J, with 12 bases between. Germline lookup yields CDR1 SGDLS and CDR2 YYNGEE. In DNA, the CDR3 is TGTGCCAGCAGCGCCCGGGCTACAGACACCGGGGAGCTGTTTTTT. This translates into CASSARATDTGELFF.

This clone was seen just once. V usage is TRBV5-1 and J usage is TRBJ2-2, with D perhaps assigned TRBD1 or TRBD2 (6 bases each). Germline V lookup: CDR1 SGHRS, CDR2 YFSETQ. Trimming cost V 3 bases and J 9 bases, with 15 bases left between them. CDR3 size: 14 residues. This chain's CDR3 is CASSWEDSRRELFF. The CDR3 DNA reads as TGCGCCAGCAGCTGGGAGGACAGCCGTAGGGAGCTGTTTTTT. Full variable domain (rest looked up from reference TRBV5-1 and TRBJ2-2): KAGVTQTPRYLIKTRGQQVTLSCSPISGHRSVSWYQQTPGQGLQFLFEYFSETQRNKGNFPGRFSGRQFSNSRSEMNVSTLELGDSALYLCASSWEDSRRELFFGEGSRLTVL.

This chain joins TRBV9 and TRBJ2-3, with 7 bases identical to TRBD1. The V gene end was trimmed by 2 bases and the J gene end by 6 bases; junction bases not matched to a gene: 6. CDR3 length: 14 residues. The germline V gene has CDR1 SGDLS and CDR2 YYNGEE. The CDR3 region is CASSVLTGMDTQYF. For the CDR3, the DNA is TGTGCCAGCAGCGTTTTGACAGGGATGGATACGCAGTATTTT.

This rearrangement joins TRBV4-1 to TRBJ2-7; no reliable D call. The V end was cut by 0 bases, the J end by 3 bases, with 12 bases between. Germline lookup yields CDR1 MGHRA and CDR2 YSYEKL. This CDR3 has 15 residues. The CDR3 DNA follows: TGCGCCAGCAGCCAAGATGGGAAGGGCAGCTACGAGCAGTACTTC. It is translated as CASSQDGKGSYEQYF.

This clone was counted once. V and J are TRBV7-8 and TRBJ2-7; D is perhaps TRBD1 or TRBD2 (5 bases each). The CDR3 contains 14 residues. V was shortened by 3 bases and J by 6 bases, with 15 bases between the two germline ends. The germline V gene has CDR1 SGHVS and CDR2 FQNEAQ. The CDR3, as DNA: TGTGCCAGCAGCTTGGGGACGGACCCGGGCGAGCAGTACTTC. This gives the protein CASSLGTDPGEQYF.

The rearrangement uses TRBV12-5 and TRBJ2-5, with D unresolved. The V and J ends lost 3 bases and 5 bases respectively, with 7 bases between them. The germline V gene has CDR1 LGHNT and CDR2 FRNRAP. The CDR3 is 12 residues long. The CDR3 nucleotides are TGTGCTAGTGGTTTTTCCCCGGAGACCCAGTACTTC. This translates into CASGFSPETQYF.

This chain connects TRBV4-1 to TRBJ1-2; D is possibly TRBD1 (5 bases). Germline CDR1 MGHRA, CDR2 YSYEKL. Trimming left V 8 bases short and J 4 bases short, with 20 bases between. The CDR3 covers 15 residues. Written as DNA, the CDR3 is TGCGCCAGCGGGGGTGTCGGGCCGCTTGGCTATGGCTACACCTTC. It specifies CASGGVGPLGYGYTF.

V gene TRBV2 combines with J gene TRBJ2-1; 10 bases match TRBD2. The CDR3 extends over 17 amino acids. V shed 8 bases, J shed 0 bases, and the junction held 10 bases outside the gene matches. In germline, CDR1 is SNHLY, CDR2 FYNNEI. CDR3 sequence: CASRRASGGSSYNEQFF. The CDR3 coding sequence is TGTGCCAGCCGCCGGGCTAGCGGGGGAAGCTCCTACAATGAGCAGTTCTTC.

The chain carries TRBV27 and TRBJ1-6; D unresolved. Looked up from germline, CDR1 is MNHEY and CDR2 is SMNVEV (reference sequence). V shed 8 bases and J shed 0 bases, with 5 bases lying between them. CDR3 length: 13 amino acids. CDR3 sequence reads: CASFGSYNSPLHF. The CDR3 region has the DNA TGTGCCAGCTTCGGCTCCTATAATTCACCCCTCCACTTT.

J is TRBJ2-5 and V is TRBV4-1, with a possible D match to TRBD1 (5 bases). This CDR3 region has 14 residues. V gave up 4 bases and J gave up 4 bases, with 13 bases separating them. Germline assignment: CDR1 MGHRA and CDR2 YSYEKL. CDR3 in DNA: TGCGCCAGCAGCCCCTGGCAGGGAACAGAGACCCAGTACTTC. Amino acid sequence: CASSPWQGTETQYF.

This chain joins TRBV6-5 and TRBJ2-7, with a weak D call TRBD2 (6 bases). The CDR3 runs to 15 residues. CDR1 is MNHEY and CDR2 is SVGAGI in the germline V gene. The germline V and J ends were trimmed by 4 bases and 0 bases, with 13 bases remaining between them. This chain's CDR3 is CASSSGLPVSYEQYF. The CDR3 nucleotides read TGTGCCAGCAGTTCGGGACTCCCAGTCTCCTACGAGCAGTACTTC.

This clone came up once. This chain links TRBV4-3 with TRBJ2-3, with 12 nucleotides matching TRBD2. With V trimmed by 4 bases and J by 5 bases, 10 bases remained unmatched. The CDR3 loop spans 17 amino acids. In germline, CDR1 is LGHNA, CDR2 YSLEER. CDR3 DNA sequence: TGCGCCAGCAGCCCTTACTCGCCGGGACTAGCGGGAGATACGCAGTATTTT. This gives the protein CASSPYSPGLAGDTQYF.

The chain carries TRBV28 and TRBJ1-2; D remains ambiguous. The CDR3 spans 14 residues. The germline V gene encodes CDR1 MDHEN and CDR2 SYDVKM. Trimming left V 7 bases short and J 7 bases short, with 19 bases between. The CDR3 bases are TGTGCCAGCAAACAGACGGCGTTGGGTTTTGGCTACACCTTC. It encodes CASKQTALGFGYTF.

This rearrangement joins TRBV20-1 to TRBJ2-7, with unresolved D. Germline V gives CDR1 DFQATT, CDR2 SNEGSKA (reference sequence). The CDR3 length is 10 residues. V shed 0 bases and J shed 7 bases, with 4 bases lying between them. In DNA form, the CDR3 reads TGCAGTGCTAGAGATGGAGAGCAGTACTTC. Amino acid sequence: CSARDGEQYF.

V is TRBV6-2 or TRBV6-3 and J is TRBJ2-3; TRBD2 agrees at 7 bases. The germline gives CDR1 MNHEY, CDR2 SVGEGT. The CDR3 has 16 amino acids. V trimming: 3 bases; J trimming: 1 base; junction bases outside the gene matches: 7. This CDR3 reads CASSYLGLAGTDTQYF. The CDR3 bases are TGTGCCAGCAGTTATCTGGGGCTAGCGGGCACAGATACGCAGTATTTT.